This paragraph reports one T cell receptor beta chain. Germline V gene lookup returns CDR1 SEHNR and CDR2 FQNEAQ (reference sequence). There are 15 residues in the CDR3. J lost 0 bases, V lost 3 bases, and 3 bases had no gene match. Here immunoSEQ multiplex PCR was the method, and the copy in TCRdb shows in-frame clones only, minus some. Of 200,000 to 300,000 clones listed, 87% are singletons. This specimen belongs to a study of cytomegalovirus exposure and HLA in healthy donors. Sequenced input: PBMCs. The receptor comes from a man aged 18 to 30 in good health and CMV-seropositive. The rearrangement joins TRBV7-9 to TRBJ1-1; 8 nucleotides match TRBD1. This CDR3 reads CASSFGTGLNTEAFF. DNA of the CDR3: TGTGCCAGCAGCTTCGGGACAGGTTTGAACACTGAAGCTTTCTTT.